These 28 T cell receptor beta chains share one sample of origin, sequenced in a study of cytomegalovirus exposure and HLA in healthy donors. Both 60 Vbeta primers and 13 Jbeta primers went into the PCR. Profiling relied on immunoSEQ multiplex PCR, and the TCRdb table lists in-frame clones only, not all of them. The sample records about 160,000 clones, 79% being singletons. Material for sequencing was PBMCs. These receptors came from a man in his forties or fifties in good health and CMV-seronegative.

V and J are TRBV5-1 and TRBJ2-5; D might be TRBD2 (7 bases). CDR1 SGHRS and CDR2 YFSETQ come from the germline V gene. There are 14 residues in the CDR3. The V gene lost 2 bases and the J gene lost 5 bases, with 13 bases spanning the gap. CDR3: CASSLGLGGETQYF. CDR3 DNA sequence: TGCGCCAGCAGCTTAGGACTAGGGGGGGAGACCCAGTACTTC. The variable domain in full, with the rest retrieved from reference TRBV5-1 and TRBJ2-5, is KAGVTQTPRYLIKTRGQQVTLSCSPISGHRSVSWYQQTPGQGLQFLFEYFSETQRNKGNFPGRFSGRQFSNSRSEMNVSTLELGDSALYLCASSLGLGGETQYFGPGTRLLVL.

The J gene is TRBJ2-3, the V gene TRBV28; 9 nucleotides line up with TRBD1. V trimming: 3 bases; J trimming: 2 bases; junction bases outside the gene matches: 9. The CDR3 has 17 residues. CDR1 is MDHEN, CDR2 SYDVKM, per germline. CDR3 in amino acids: CASSLGKGQGITDTQYF. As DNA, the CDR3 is TGTGCCAGCAGTTTGGGGAAGGGACAGGGCATCACAGATACGCAGTATTTT.

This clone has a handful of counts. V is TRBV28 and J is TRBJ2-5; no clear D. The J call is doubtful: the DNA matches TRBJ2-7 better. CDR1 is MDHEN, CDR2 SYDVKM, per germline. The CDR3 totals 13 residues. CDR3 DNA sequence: TGTGCCAGCAGTTTCACCACCTCCTACGAGCAGTACTTC. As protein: CASSFTTSYEQYF.

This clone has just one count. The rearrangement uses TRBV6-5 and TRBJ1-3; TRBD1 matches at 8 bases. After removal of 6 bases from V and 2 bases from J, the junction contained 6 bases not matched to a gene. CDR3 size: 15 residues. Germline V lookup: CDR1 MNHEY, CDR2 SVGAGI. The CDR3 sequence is CASRPTGGTGNTIYF. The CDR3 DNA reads TGTGCCAGCAGACCTACAGGGGGAACTGGAAACACCATATATTTT.

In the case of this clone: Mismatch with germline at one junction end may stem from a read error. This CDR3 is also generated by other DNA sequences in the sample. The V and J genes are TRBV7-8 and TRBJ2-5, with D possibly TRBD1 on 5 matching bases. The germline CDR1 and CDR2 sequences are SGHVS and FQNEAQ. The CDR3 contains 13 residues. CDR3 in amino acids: CASSYDSQETQYF. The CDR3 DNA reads TGTGCCAGCAGCTATGACAGCCAAGAGACCCAATACTTC.

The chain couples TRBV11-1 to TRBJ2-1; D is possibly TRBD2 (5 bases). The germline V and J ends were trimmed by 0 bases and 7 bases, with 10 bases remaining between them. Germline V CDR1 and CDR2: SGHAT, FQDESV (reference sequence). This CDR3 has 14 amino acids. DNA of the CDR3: TGTGCCAGCAGCTTAGCTACCGGGATGAATGAGCAGTTCTTC. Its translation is CASSLATGMNEQFF.

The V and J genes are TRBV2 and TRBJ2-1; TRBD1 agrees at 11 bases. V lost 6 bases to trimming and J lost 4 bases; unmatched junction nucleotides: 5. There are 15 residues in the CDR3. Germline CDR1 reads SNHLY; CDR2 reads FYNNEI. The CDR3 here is CASRAGTGGYNEQFF. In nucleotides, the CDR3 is TGTGCCAGCAGAGCCGGGACAGGGGGATACAATGAGCAGTTCTTC.

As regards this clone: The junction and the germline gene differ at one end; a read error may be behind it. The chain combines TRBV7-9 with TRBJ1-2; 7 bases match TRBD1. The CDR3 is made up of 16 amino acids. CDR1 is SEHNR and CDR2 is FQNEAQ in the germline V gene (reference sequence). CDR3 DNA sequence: TGTTCCAGCAGCTTTAGTATAGGGGGCGTAACCCCTGGCTACACCTTC. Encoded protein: CSSSFSIGGVTPGYTF. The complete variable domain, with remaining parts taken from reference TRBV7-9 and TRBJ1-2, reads DTGVSQNPRHKITKRGQNVTFRCDPISEHNRLYWYRQTLGQGPEFLTYFQNEAQLEKSRLLSDRFSAERPKGSFSTLEIQRTEQGDSAMYLCSSSFSIGGVTPGYTFGSGTRLTVV.

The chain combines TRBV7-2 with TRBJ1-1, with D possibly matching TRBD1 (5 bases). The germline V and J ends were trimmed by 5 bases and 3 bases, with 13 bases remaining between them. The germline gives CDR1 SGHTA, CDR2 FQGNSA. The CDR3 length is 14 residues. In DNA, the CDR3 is TGTGCCAGCAGCGTCAGGGTAGGGTACACTGAAGCTTTCTTT. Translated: CASSVRVGYTEAFF.

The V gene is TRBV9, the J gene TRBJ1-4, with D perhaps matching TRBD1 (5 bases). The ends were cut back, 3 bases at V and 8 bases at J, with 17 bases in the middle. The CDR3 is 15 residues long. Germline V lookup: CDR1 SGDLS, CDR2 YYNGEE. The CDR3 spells CASSAAGTFREKLFF. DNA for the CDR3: TGTGCCAGCAGCGCCGCAGGGACTTTTAGGGAAAAACTGTTTTTT.

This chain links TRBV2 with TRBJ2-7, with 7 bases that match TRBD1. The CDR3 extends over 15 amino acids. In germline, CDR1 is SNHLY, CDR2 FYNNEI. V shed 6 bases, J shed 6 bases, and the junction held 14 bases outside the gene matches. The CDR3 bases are TGTGCCAGCAGGGAAAGGGGGCAATATGTCCCCGAGCAGTACTTC. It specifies CASRERGQYVPEQYF.

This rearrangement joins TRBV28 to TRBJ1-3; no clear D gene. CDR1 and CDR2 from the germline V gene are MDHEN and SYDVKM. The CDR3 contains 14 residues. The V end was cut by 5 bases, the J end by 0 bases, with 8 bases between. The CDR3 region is CASSGGSSGNTIYF. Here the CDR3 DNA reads TGTGCCAGCAGTGGCGGGTCCTCTGGAAACACCATATATTTT.

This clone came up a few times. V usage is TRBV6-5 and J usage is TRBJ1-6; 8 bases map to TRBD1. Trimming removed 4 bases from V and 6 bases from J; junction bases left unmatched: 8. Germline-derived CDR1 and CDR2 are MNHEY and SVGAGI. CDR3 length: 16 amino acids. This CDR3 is CASSWNRGAGNSPLHF. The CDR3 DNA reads TGTGCCAGCAGTTGGAACAGGGGGGCGGGTAATTCACCCCTCCACTTT.

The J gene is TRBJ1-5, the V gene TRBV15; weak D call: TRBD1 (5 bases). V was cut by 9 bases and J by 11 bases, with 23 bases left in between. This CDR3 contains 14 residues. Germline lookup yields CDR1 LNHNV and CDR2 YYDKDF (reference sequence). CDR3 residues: CATKHPGPLGAQHF. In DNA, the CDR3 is TGTGCCACAAAACACCCCGGGCCCCTAGGGGCCCAGCATTTT.

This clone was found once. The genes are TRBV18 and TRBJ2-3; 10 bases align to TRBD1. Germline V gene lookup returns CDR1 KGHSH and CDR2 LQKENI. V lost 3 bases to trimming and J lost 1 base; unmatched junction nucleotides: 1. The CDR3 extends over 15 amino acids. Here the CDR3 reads CASSPGTGGTDTQYF. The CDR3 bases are TGTGCCAGCTCACCGGGGACAGGGGGCACAGATACGCAGTATTTT. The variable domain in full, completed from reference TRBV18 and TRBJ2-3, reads NAGVMQNPRHLVRRRGQEARLRCSPMKGHSHVYWYRQLPEEGLKFMVYLQKENIIDESGMPKERFSAEFPKEGPSILRIQQVVRGDSAAYFCASSPGTGGTDTQYFGPGTRLTVL.

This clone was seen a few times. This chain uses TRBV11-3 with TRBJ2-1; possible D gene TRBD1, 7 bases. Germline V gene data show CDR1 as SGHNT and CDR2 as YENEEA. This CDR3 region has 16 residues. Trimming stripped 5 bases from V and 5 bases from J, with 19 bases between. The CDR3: CASSRRDSKVHNEQFF. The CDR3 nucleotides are TGTGCCAGCAGCAGGAGGGACAGCAAAGTACACAATGAGCAGTTCTTC.

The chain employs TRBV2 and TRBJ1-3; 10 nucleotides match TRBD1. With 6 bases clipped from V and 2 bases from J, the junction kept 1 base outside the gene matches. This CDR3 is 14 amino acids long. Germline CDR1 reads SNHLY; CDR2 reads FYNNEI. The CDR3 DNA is TGTGCCAGCAGGGGACAGGGGACTGGAAACACCATATATTTT. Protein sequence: CASRGQGTGNTIYF.

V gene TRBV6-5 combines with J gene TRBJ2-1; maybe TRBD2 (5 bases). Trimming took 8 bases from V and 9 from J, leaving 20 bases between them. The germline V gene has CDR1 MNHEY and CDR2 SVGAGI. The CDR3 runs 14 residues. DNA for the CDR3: TGTGCCAGCTCCGGGGTCCCGAGGGATAGTGAGCAGTTCTTC. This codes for CASSGVPRDSEQFF.

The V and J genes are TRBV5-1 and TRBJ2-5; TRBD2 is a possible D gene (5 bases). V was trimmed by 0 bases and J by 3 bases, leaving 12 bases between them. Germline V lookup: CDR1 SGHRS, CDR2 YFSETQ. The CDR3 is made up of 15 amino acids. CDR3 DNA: TGCGCCAGCAGCTTGGAACTAGGTCGGGAAGAGACCCAGTACTTC. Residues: CASSLELGREETQYF. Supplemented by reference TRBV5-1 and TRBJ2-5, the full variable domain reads KAGVTQTPRYLIKTRGQQVTLSCSPISGHRSVSWYQQTPGQGLQFLFEYFSETQRNKGNFPGRFSGRQFSNSRSEMNVSTLELGDSALYLCASSLELGREETQYFGPGTRLLVL.

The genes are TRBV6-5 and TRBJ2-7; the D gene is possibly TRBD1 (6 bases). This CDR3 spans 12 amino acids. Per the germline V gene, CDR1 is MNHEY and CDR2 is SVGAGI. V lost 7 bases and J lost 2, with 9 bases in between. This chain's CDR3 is CASMGAPYEQYF. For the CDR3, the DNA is TGTGCCAGCATGGGGGCCCCCTACGAGCAGTACTTC.

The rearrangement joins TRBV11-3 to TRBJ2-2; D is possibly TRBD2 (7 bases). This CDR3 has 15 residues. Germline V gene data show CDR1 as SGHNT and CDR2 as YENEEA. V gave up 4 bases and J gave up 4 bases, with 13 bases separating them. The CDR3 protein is CASSSTAGATGELFF. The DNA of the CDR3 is TGTGCCAGCAGCTCCACGGCGGGGGCCACCGGGGAGCTGTTTTTT.

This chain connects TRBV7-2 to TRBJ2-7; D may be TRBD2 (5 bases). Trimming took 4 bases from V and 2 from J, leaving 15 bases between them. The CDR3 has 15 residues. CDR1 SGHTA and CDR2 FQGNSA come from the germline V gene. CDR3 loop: CASSSTSLGTYEQYF. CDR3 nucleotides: TGTGCCAGCAGCTCAACTAGTCTAGGGACCTACGAGCAGTACTTC. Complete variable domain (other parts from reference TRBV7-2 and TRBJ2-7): GAGVSQSPSNKVTEKGKDVELRCDPISGHTALYWYRQSLGQGLEFLIYFQGNSAPDKSGLPSDRFSAERTGGSVSTLTIQRTQQEDSAVYLCASSSTSLGTYEQYFGPGTRLTVT.

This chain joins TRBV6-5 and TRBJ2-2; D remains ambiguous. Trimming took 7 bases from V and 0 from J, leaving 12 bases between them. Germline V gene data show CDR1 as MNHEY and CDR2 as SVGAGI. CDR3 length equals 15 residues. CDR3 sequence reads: CASTPGSANTGELFF. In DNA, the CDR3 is TGTGCCAGCACCCCCGGGTCCGCGAACACCGGGGAGCTGTTTTTT.

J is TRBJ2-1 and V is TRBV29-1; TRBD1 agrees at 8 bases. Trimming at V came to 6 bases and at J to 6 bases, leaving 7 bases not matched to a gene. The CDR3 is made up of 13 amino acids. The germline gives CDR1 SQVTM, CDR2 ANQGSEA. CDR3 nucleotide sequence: TGCAGCGTGTCCCGGACAGGGAGCAATGAGCAGTTCTTC. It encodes CSVSRTGSNEQFF.

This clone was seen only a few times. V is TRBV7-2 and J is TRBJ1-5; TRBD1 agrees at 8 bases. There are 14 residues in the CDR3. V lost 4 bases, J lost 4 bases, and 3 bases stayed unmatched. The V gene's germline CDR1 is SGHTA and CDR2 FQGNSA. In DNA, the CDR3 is TGTGCCAGCAGCTCACAGGGGGGTAATCAGCCCCAGCATTTT. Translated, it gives CASSSQGGNQPQHF. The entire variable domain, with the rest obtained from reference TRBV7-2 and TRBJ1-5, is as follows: GAGVSQSPSNKVTEKGKDVELRCDPISGHTALYWYRQSLGQGLEFLIYFQGNSAPDKSGLPSDRFSAERTGGSVSTLTIQRTQQEDSAVYLCASSSQGGNQPQHFGDGTRLSIL.

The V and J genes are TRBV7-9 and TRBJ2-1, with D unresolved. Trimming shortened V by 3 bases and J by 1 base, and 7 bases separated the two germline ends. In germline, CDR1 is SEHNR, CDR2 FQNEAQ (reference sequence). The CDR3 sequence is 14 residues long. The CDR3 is CASSLQESYNEQFF. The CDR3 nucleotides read TGTGCCAGCAGCTTGCAGGAATCCTACAATGAGCAGTTCTTC.

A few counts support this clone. DNA for the CDR3: TGTGCCAGCTCCCAGACTAGCGGGAGATATGTGGACACCGGGGAGCTGTTTTTT. The encoded protein is CASSQTSGRYVDTGELFF. The V call is TRBV2, the J call TRBJ2-2; the match to TRBD2 covers 12 bases. The J segment lost 3 bases and the V segment lost 8 bases, leaving 13 bases of the junction unmatched. Germline V CDR1 and CDR2: SNHLY, FYNNEI. This CDR3 spans 18 amino acids.

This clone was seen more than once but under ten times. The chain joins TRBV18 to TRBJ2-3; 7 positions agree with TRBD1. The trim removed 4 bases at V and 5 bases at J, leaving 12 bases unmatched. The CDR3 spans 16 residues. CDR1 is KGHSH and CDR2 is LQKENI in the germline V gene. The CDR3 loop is CASSLSPRQGKDTQYF. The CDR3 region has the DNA TGTGCCAGCTCACTATCCCCGAGACAGGGTAAAGATACGCAGTATTTT.